Reported below is one TCR beta chain. Antigen unknown. The sample comes from a study of PD-1 blockade in classical Hodgkin lymphoma. Across the whole study: With a 2-week interval, patients received intravenous nivolumab at 3 mg/kg.

Profiled with immunoSEQ multiplex PCR; TCRdb holds only in-frame clones, not every one. Of 100,000 to 130,000 clones in the sample, 80% to 90% were seen once. Whole-study results and caveats: Complete responders matched newly diagnosed patients in baseline diversity. Reports described newly diagnosed patients as having lower baseline TCR diversity than healthy donors.

All patients experienced relapse after autologous stem cell transplantation, and brentuximab vedotin exposure was variable. Best responses were complete response, partial response or progressive disease. The CDR3 contains 14 residues. The ends were cut back, 1 base at V and 6 bases at J, with 12 bases in the middle. Germline V gene data show CDR1 as MGHDK and CDR2 as SYGVNS. This receptor was taken from a human donor with classical Hodgkin lymphoma. This chain links TRBV25-1 with TRBJ1-1, with D unclear. The source was peripheral blood mononuclear cells (PBMCs), collected before the second cycle of nivolumab. CDR3 coding DNA: TGTGCCAGCAGTGAATCCCCTCGAAGTTCTGAAGCTTTCTTT. Translation gives CASSESPRSSEAFF.